The entry below gives a single T cell receptor beta chain sequence along with its context. V was cut by 6 bases and J by 3 bases, with 11 bases left in between. The CDR3 contains 14 residues. Germline V gives CDR1 LNHDA, CDR2 SQIVND (reference sequence). Clones were read by immunoSEQ multiplex PCR, and TCRdb kept only the in-frame ones, dropping some. The sample carries 56,000 or so clones, 91% recorded once. This sample is drawn from a study of blood T cell repertoires in COVID-19. Whole-study context: COVID-19 samples collected from the United States, Italy and Spain covered acute and convalescent phases.

The receptor's source is a man aged 45-65 years with active COVID-19. The sample taken for sequencing was peripheral blood. The V and J genes are TRBV19 and TRBJ1-4; perhaps TRBD1 as D (5 bases). CDR3: CASRIRQSNEKLFF. The CDR3 bases are TGTGCCAGTAGGATACGACAGTCTAATGAAAAACTGTTTTTT.